Included here is one TCR beta chain sequence, with context. The source of the sample is a study of blood T cell repertoires in COVID-19. In the study overall: The United States, Italy and Spain provided the acute and convalescent COVID-19 samples. T cells, B-cell-depleted T cells, or PBMCs supplied cDNA or gDNA.

Trimming shortened V by 0 bases and J by 0 bases, and 24 bases separated the two germline ends. Germline values: CDR1 LGHNA, CDR2 YNFKEQ. This CDR3 is 21 amino acids long. Per the original methods: How many nucleated cells were present was estimated from reference gene primer amplification. The data were produced by immunoSEQ multiplex PCR, yet TCRdb's version contains in-frame clones alone and is incomplete. V and J calls and clone size are given by that table; D and trimming were obtained from the DNA. This table holds some 190,000 clones, more than 70% found once. This sequence was found in a human donor in a cohort sampled during active COVID-19. What was sequenced was peripheral blood. The chain combines TRBV4-2 with TRBJ1-5, with D maybe TRBD1 (5 bases). CDR3 region: CASSQDLPPREAHYSNQPQHF. The CDR3 DNA reads TGTGCCAGCAGCCAAGATCTGCCCCCCAGGGAAGCCCATTATAGCAATCAGCCCCAGCATTTT.